One sample yielded the 15 T cell receptor beta chains listed below, sequenced in a study of cytomegalovirus exposure and HLA in healthy donors. The PCR ran on 60 Vbeta and 13 Jbeta primers. TCRdb's copy holds only in-frame clones and misses some; the assay was immunoSEQ multiplex PCR. Among about 120,000 clones, approximately 81% were seen once, and the ten largest hold around 2.3%. What was sequenced was PBMCs. Receptors originate from a woman aged 40-49 years in good health and CMV-seronegative.

The chain links TRBV28 to TRBJ2-3; the match to TRBD2 covers 9 bases. There are 11 residues in the CDR3. V lost 11 bases and J lost 7; bases outside the gene matches: 4. Germline loops: CDR1 MDHEN, CDR2 SYDVKM. The CDR3: CAAGGPYTQYF. For the CDR3, the DNA is TGTGCCGCGGGGGGGCCTTATACGCAGTATTTT.

CDR3 in amino acids: CASSGRDAQPQHF. CDR3 sequence (DNA): TGTGCCAGCAGCGGCAGGGATGCTCAGCCCCAGCATTTT. The chain couples TRBV6-1 to TRBJ1-5, with a weak D call TRBD1 (5 bases). The germline V gene has CDR1 MNHNS and CDR2 SASEGT. V lost 6 bases and J 6 bases, leaving 12 bases between the germline ends. The CDR3 consists of 13 residues.

This chain's CDR3 is CASSAFTGEQFF. CDR3 DNA: TGTGCCAGCAGCGCTTTTACGGGTGAGCAGTTCTTC. V gene TRBV5-6 combines with J gene TRBJ2-1; the D is unclear. The CDR3 covers 12 residues. CDR1 is SGHDT and CDR2 is YYEEEE in the germline V gene. The V and J ends lost 4 bases and 9 bases respectively, with 11 bases between them.

The sample holds one count of this clone. The chain carries TRBV5-4 and TRBJ1-1; TRBD1 aligns across 9 bases. The germline V gene has CDR1 SGHNT and CDR2 YYREEE (reference sequence). This CDR3 contains 18 residues. After removal of 4 bases from V and 5 bases from J, the junction contained 18 bases not matched to a gene. Written as DNA, the CDR3 is TGTGCCAGCAGCAAATACAGGGGGCTGGCCCCCGTTGGGACTGAAGCTTTCTTT. It codes for CASSKYRGLAPVGTEAFF.

This clone has just a few counts. The chain is built from TRBV28 and TRBJ1-3, with a tentative D call TRBD1 (6 bases). Germline CDR1 MDHEN, CDR2 SYDVKM. Trimming pared 4 bases from V and 6 bases from J, leaving 13 bases between. The CDR3 spans 14 residues. This CDR3 is CASSSRDTLNTIYF. The CDR3 nucleotides are TGTGCCAGCAGTTCCCGGGACACATTAAACACCATATATTTT.

This chain uses TRBV7-8 with TRBJ2-7, with 7 positions matching TRBD2. V lost 5 bases to trimming and J lost 0 bases; unmatched junction nucleotides: 7. The CDR3 consists of 15 residues. Germline V gene lookup returns CDR1 SGHVS and CDR2 FQNEAQ. The chain's CDR3 is CASSVTSASSYEQYF. The CDR3 DNA reads as TGTGCCAGCAGCGTTACTAGCGCCAGCTCCTACGAGCAGTACTTC.

This chain links TRBV5-1 with TRBJ1-1; D unresolved. The CDR3 consists of 14 residues. Germline V gene data show CDR1 as SGHRS and CDR2 as YFSETQ. V lost 4 bases and J 0 bases, leaving 10 bases between the germline ends. The CDR3 DNA reads as TGCGCCAGCAGCGACCAGAGGATGAACACTGAAGCTTTCTTT. Translating it yields CASSDQRMNTEAFF.

The chain links TRBV27 to TRBJ2-7; maybe TRBD1 (5 bases). Germline assignment: CDR1 MNHEY and CDR2 SMNVEV (reference sequence). CDR3 size: 12 residues. With 6 bases removed from V and 3 bases from J, the gap between germline ends came to 9 bases. The DNA of the CDR3 is TGTGCCAGCAGGATCCAGGGCTACGAGCAGTACTTC. It encodes CASRIQGYEQYF.

This chain joins TRBV29-1 and TRBJ2-1; TRBD1 might be the D (6 bases). CDR1 and CDR2 (germline): SQVTM, ANQGSEA. V was pared by 8 bases and J by 0 bases, with 11 bases between. The CDR3 consists of 13 residues. The DNA for the CDR3 is TGCAGCATCAGGGGCCACTCCTACAATGAGCAGTTCTTC. The encoded protein is CSIRGHSYNEQFF.

V and J are TRBV6-1 and TRBJ2-1; 13 bases line up with TRBD2. CDR1 MNHNS and CDR2 SASEGT come from the germline V gene. V trimming: 4 bases; J trimming: 6 bases; junction bases outside the gene matches: 18. The CDR3 is 20 amino acids. Written as DNA, the CDR3 is TGTGCCAGCAGTGTCCTAACCGGGACTAGCGGGGATGCCTCCCCCAATGAGCAGTTCTTC. Encoded protein: CASSVLTGTSGDASPNEQFF.

The chain uses TRBV7-2 and TRBJ2-3; TRBD2 matches 12 bases. The CDR3 length is 16 residues. Losses at the gene ends were 1 base for V and 6 bases for J; bases not matched to a gene: 5. CDR1 and CDR2 from the germline V gene are SGHTA and FQGNSA. CDR3 bases: TGTGCCAGCAGCTTAGGGTCTAGCGGGGGGGCGGATACGCAGTATTTT. Amino acids: CASSLGSSGGADTQYF.

The rearrangement joins TRBV5-3 to TRBJ2-7; 7 positions match TRBD2. TRBV5-3 is an ORF; its function is uncertain. The CDR3 sequence is 16 residues long. V shed 7 bases and J 7 bases; nucleotides not matched to a gene: 20. The CDR3 loop is CARGAWSYGGGIEQYF. As DNA, the CDR3 is TGTGCCAGAGGAGCTTGGTCCTACGGGGGAGGGATAGAGCAGTACTTC.

The chain carries TRBV5-6 and TRBJ2-3; TRBD2 agrees at 11 bases. There are 16 residues in the CDR3. The trim removed 0 bases at V and 1 base at J, leaving 1 base unmatched. Germline V gene data show CDR1 as SGHDT and CDR2 as YYEEEE. In nucleotides, the CDR3 is TGTGCCAGCAGCTTGGCACTAGCGGGGGGCACAGATACGCAGTATTTT. Amino acids: CASSLALAGGTDTQYF.

V and J are TRBV30 and TRBJ2-5, with TRBD2 as a possible D gene (6 bases). This CDR3 region has 16 residues. V was trimmed by 0 bases and J by 0 bases, leaving 14 bases between them. Germline lookup yields CDR1 GTSNPN and CDR2 SVGIG (reference sequence). Here the CDR3 DNA reads TGTGCCTGGAGTGTACTCTGGGGAGGAGACCAAGAGACCCAGTACTTC. It yields the protein CAWSVLWGGDQETQYF.

The chain combines TRBV6-5 with TRBJ1-5, with D hard to call. Germline CDR1 is MNHEY and CDR2 is SVGAGI. The CDR3 extends over 14 amino acids. The V end lost 6 bases, the J end lost 4 bases, and 13 bases lay between the germline ends. The CDR3 loop reads CASRGGNLNQPQHF. The CDR3 DNA follows: TGTGCCAGCAGGGGAGGGAATTTAAATCAGCCCCAGCATTTT.